This TCR beta chain was recovered during a study of T-cell reconstitution after alpha-beta-depleted transplantation in children. General study findings and limits: Counts and diversity of T cells one year after transplant came mostly from newly produced T cells. Alpha-beta T cells about two months after transplant reportedly derived from several hundred expanded graft clones. Several patients had high TCRbeta diversity at day 60; it came from surviving recipient T cells and thymic progenitors.

The TCRbeta library was prepared with unique molecular identifiers. Each CDR3 protein is one row after TCRdb ran MiXCR on the PCR reads. The repertoire includes 450,000 to 550,000 distinct CDR3 sequences, about an eighth of them detected once, and approximately 14% sits in the top ten. On this clonotype: What it binds is unknown.

This CDR3 has 18 amino acids. Trimming took 2 bases from V and 0 from J; bases not matched to a gene: 8. Germline assignment: CDR1 MDHEN and CDR2 SYDVKM. The chain has TRBV28 and TRBJ1-5; TRBD1 matches 9 bases. The sample in question was PBMCs, mostly from graft donor cells, obtained 180 days after TCRalphabeta/CD19-depleted stem cell transplant. The TCR originated in a female patient aged 2-9 years who had a stem cell transplant for aplastic anemia, so the T cells may come from the graft donor. The CDR3 bases are TGTGCCAGCAGTTTAACGCGGGACAGGGCTTGTAGCAATCAGCCCCAGCATTTT. Amino acid sequence: CASSLTRDRACSNQPQHF.